The 10 T cell receptor beta chains presented below share a single source sample, sequenced in a study of blood T cell repertoires in COVID-19. This table comes from immunoSEQ multiplex PCR, and its TCRdb copy is limited to in-frame clones, with some not included. The sample comprises under 95,000 clones, around 87% of which are singletons, and less than 6.5% rests with the top ten. The material sequenced was peripheral blood. All receptors come from a man aged 35 to 55 with acute or convalescent COVID-19.

This clone showed up just once. Other DNA sequences in this specimen translate into the identical CDR3. This chain joins TRBV27 and TRBJ1-2; 10 bases are a match to TRBD1. Trimming took 6 bases from V and 4 from J; bases not matched to a gene: 5. The V gene's germline CDR1 is MNHEY and CDR2 SMNVEV (reference sequence). The CDR3 sequence is 14 residues long. CDR3 loop: CASSRDRGVYGYTF. In DNA form, the CDR3 reads TGTGCCAGCAGCCGGGACAGGGGTGTCTATGGCTACACCTTC.

The rearrangement joins TRBV6-6 to TRBJ2-7; TRBD2 agrees at 8 bases. This CDR3 spans 13 amino acids. Trimming removed 6 bases from V and 6 bases from J; junction bases left unmatched: 7. Germline loops: CDR1 MNHNY, CDR2 SVGAGI (reference sequence). CDR3 sequence: CASRRTSFSEQYF. As DNA, the CDR3 is TGTGCCAGCAGGAGGACTAGCTTCAGCGAGCAGTACTTC.

The rearrangement links TRBV28 to TRBJ1-1; D might be TRBD1 (6 bases). The V and J ends lost 2 bases and 11 bases respectively, with 15 bases between them. This CDR3 comprises 13 residues. Germline CDR1 MDHEN, CDR2 SYDVKM. This chain's CDR3 is CASSLLGQGIAFF. Here the CDR3 DNA reads TGTGCCAGCAGTTTACTCGGGCAGGGGATCGCTTTCTTT.

The J gene is TRBJ1-4, the V gene TRBV30; D call uncertain. With 4 bases removed from V and 0 bases from J, the gap between germline ends came to 9 bases. The CDR3 length is 14 residues. Germline-derived CDR1 and CDR2 are GTSNPN and SVGIG (reference sequence). CDR3 coding DNA: TGTGCCTGGAACCGGTTCTCAACTAATGAAAAACTGTTTTTT. Translation gives CAWNRFSTNEKLFF.

This chain joins TRBV5-1 and TRBJ1-1, with D possibly matching TRBD1 (6 bases). The CDR3 is 14 amino acids. V was cut by 4 bases and J by 4 bases, with 14 bases left in between. Germline V gene lookup returns CDR1 SGHRS and CDR2 YFSETQ. The CDR3: CASSPNRGATEAFF. The CDR3 coding sequence is TGCGCCAGCAGCCCAAACCGGGGGGCCACTGAAGCTTTCTTT.

The table lists this clone with a few counts. The V and J genes are TRBV7-2 and TRBJ1-6, with D uncertain. Per the germline V gene, CDR1 is SGHTA and CDR2 is FQGNSA. This CDR3 has 15 amino acids. Trimming stripped 1 base from V and 7 bases from J, with 11 bases between. The CDR3 DNA reads TGTGCCAGCAGCTTAGAAGGCAGGTCAAATTCACCCCTCCACTTT. Translation gives CASSLEGRSNSPLHF.

The V and J genes are TRBV4-3 and TRBJ2-5; 11 nucleotides align to TRBD2. Germline CDR1 is LGHNA and CDR2 is YSLEER. V was clipped by 0 bases and J by 6 bases; unmatched bases: 9. The CDR3 covers 17 residues. CDR3 in DNA: TGCGCCAGCAGCCAAGAGGTAGCGGGGGGGCCGGGAAAGACCCAGTACTTC. Protein product: CASSQEVAGGPGKTQYF.

The gene calls are TRBV4-1 and TRBJ2-3; 12 bases match TRBD1. V trimming: 4 bases; J trimming: 0 bases; junction bases outside the gene matches: 14. Germline V gene data show CDR1 as MGHRA and CDR2 as YSYEKL. This CDR3 is 20 amino acids long. The CDR3 DNA sequence: TGCGCCAGCAGCCTCACCGGGACAGGGGGCTTCACCTTAAGCACAGATACGCAGTATTTT. Translation: CASSLTGTGGFTLSTDTQYF.

A few counts support this clone. V gene TRBV19 combines with J gene TRBJ2-3, with D perhaps matching TRBD1 (6 bases). The V gene's germline CDR1 is LNHDA and CDR2 SQIVND (reference sequence). Between the trimmed V and J ends, which lost 6 bases and 3 bases, there was a span of 10 bases. This CDR3 contains 13 residues. CDR3 coding DNA: TGTGCCAGTAGCCTTGGACAGACAGATACGCAGTATTTT. Translated: CASSLGQTDTQYF.

V usage is TRBV3-1 (or the pseudogene TRBV3-2) and J usage is TRBJ2-7, with 8 bases aligning to TRBD2. J was trimmed by 4 bases and V by 10 bases; bases with no gene match: 3. This CDR3 is built from 11 residues. Germline V gives CDR1 LGHDT, CDR2 YNNKEL (reference sequence). CDR3 loop: CATLAGYEQYF. CDR3 sequence (DNA): TGTGCCACCTTAGCGGGATACGAGCAGTACTTC.